These 21 T cell receptor beta chains were all obtained from the same sample, sequenced in a study of T cell responses to AZD1222 COVID-19 vaccine. Here immunoSEQ multiplex PCR was the method, and the copy in TCRdb shows in-frame clones only, minus some. The sample lists around 100,000 clones, roughly 90% occurring once. This specimen was peripheral blood, taken on day 0 of AZD1222 vaccination. The receptors were sampled from an adult in good health.

The gene calls are TRBV12-5 and TRBJ2-5; 7 bases line up with TRBD1. V lost 1 base, J lost 5 bases, and 10 bases stayed unmatched. CDR1 and CDR2 (germline): LGHNT, FRNRAP. CDR3 length: 16 residues. CDR3 sequence reads: CASGLAMTGRMETQYF. The CDR3 region has the DNA TGTGCTAGTGGTTTGGCGATGACAGGGAGAATGGAGACCCAGTACTTC.

The gene calls are TRBV6-4 and TRBJ2-1; 9 bases align to TRBD2. J gave up 6 bases and V 0 bases, and 0 bases lay outside the gene matches. The germline gives CDR1 MRHNA, CDR2 SNTAGT. CDR3 size: 14 residues. CDR3 loop: CASSDSRGGNEQFF. The CDR3 coding sequence is TGTGCCAGCAGTGACTCGCGGGGGGGCAATGAGCAGTTCTTC.

V gene TRBV6-2 or TRBV6-3 combines with J gene TRBJ2-5; D perhaps matches TRBD1 (5 bases). This CDR3 is 16 amino acids long. Trimming removed 2 bases at V and 3 bases at J, with 16 bases between. Germline assignment: CDR1 MNHEY and CDR2 SVGEGT. The CDR3 DNA reads TGTGCCAGCAGTTACGTTCCTGGCAGGGCCGAAGAGACCCAGTACTTC. Translating it yields CASSYVPGRAEETQYF.

The rearrangement joins TRBV11-1 to TRBJ1-1; the D gene is possibly TRBD1 (6 bases). V lost 1 base to trimming and J lost 11 bases, with 14 bases between them. The CDR3 sequence is 13 residues long. Germline lookup yields CDR1 SGHAT and CDR2 FQDESV (reference sequence). In DNA form, the CDR3 reads TGTGCCAGCAGCTTAGTACAGGGTGCATCGGCTTTCTTT. It specifies CASSLVQGASAFF. Drawing the rest from reference TRBV11-1 and TRBJ1-1, the complete variable domain is EAEVAQSPRYKITEKSQAVAFWCDPISGHATLYWYRQILGQGPELLVQFQDESVVDDSQLPKDRFSAERLKGVDSTLKIQPAELGDSAMYLCASSLVQGASAFFGQGTRLTVV.

The CDR3 nucleotides read TGTGCCAGCAGCTTTACGGGAACAGGGCGGCCTGAAGCTTTCTTT. Translation: CASSFTGTGRPEAFF. The genes are TRBV28 and TRBJ1-1; perhaps TRBD1 as D (6 bases). This CDR3 comprises 15 residues. V lost 6 bases to trimming and J lost 6 bases, with 20 bases between them. From germline, CDR1 is MDHEN and CDR2 SYDVKM.

J is TRBJ1-1 and V is TRBV18; D call uncertain. CDR3 length: 15 residues. The V end was cut by 3 bases, the J end by 3 bases, with 14 bases between. CDR1 and CDR2 from the germline V gene are KGHSH and LQKENI. CDR3 region: CASSPPTSPHTEAFF. CDR3 in DNA: TGTGCCAGCTCACCTCCGACAAGCCCCCACACTGAAGCTTTCTTT.

The chain uses TRBV9 and TRBJ1-5; weak D call: TRBD1 (5 bases). This CDR3 has 13 amino acids. The V gene lost 2 bases and the J gene lost 7 bases, with 10 bases spanning the gap. Germline V lookup: CDR1 SGDLS, CDR2 YYNGEE. In DNA form, the CDR3 reads TGTGCCAGCAGCGTCTTGGGGGAACAGCCCCAGCATTTT. Residues: CASSVLGEQPQHF.

The chain employs TRBV7-9 and TRBJ2-2; 9 nucleotides agree with TRBD1. This CDR3 has 16 amino acids. Germline CDR1 and CDR2: SEHNR and FQNEAQ (reference sequence). The V and J ends lost 4 bases and 6 bases, in that order; junction bases with no gene match: 9. CDR3 sequence: CASSSPGQGWAGELFF. CDR3 nucleotides: TGTGCCAGCAGCTCCCCGGGACAGGGTTGGGCCGGGGAGCTGTTTTTT. Together with reference TRBV7-9 and TRBJ2-2, the CDR3 gives the full variable domain: DTGVSQNPRHKITKRGQNVTFRCDPISEHNRLYWYRQTLGQGPEFLTYFQNEAQLEKSRLLSDRFSAERPKGSFSTLEIQRTEQGDSAMYLCASSSPGQGWAGELFFGEGSRLTVL.

V and J are TRBV7-9 and TRBJ1-5; D uncertain. The CDR3 consists of 13 residues. The V and J ends lost 4 bases and 4 bases respectively, with 8 bases between them. Germline V CDR1 and CDR2: SEHNR, FQNEAQ (reference sequence). CDR3 nucleotide sequence: TGTGCCAGCAGCTACGAAGGTAATCAGCCCCAGCATTTT. Translated: CASSYEGNQPQHF.

The chain is built from TRBV2 and TRBJ2-5; possible D gene TRBD2, 5 bases. The CDR3 sequence is 13 residues long. Trimming removed 4 bases at V and 4 bases at J, with 10 bases between. Germline-derived CDR1 and CDR2 are SNHLY and FYNNEI. The CDR3 DNA reads TGTGCCAGCAGTGTGAGGGCCAGAGAGACCCAGTACTTC. It codes for CASSVRARETQYF.

This chain joins TRBV10-3 and TRBJ2-3, with D uncertain. V shed 6 bases and J shed 4 bases, with 17 bases lying between them. Germline V gene sequence: CDR1 ENHRY, CDR2 SYGVKD. This CDR3 comprises 15 residues. The CDR3: CAISPPEAGADTQYF. As DNA, the CDR3 is TGTGCCATCAGCCCTCCCGAGGCAGGCGCAGATACGCAGTATTTT.

CDR3 region: CASSPIWSGRALQRNEQFF. For the CDR3, the DNA is TGTGCCAGCAGCCCTATTTGGAGCGGGAGGGCCTTGCAACGTAATGAGCAGTTCTTC. V usage is TRBV3-1 (or the pseudogene TRBV3-2) and J usage is TRBJ2-1; 10 positions match TRBD2. In germline, CDR1 is LGHDT, CDR2 YNNKEL (reference sequence). CDR3 size: 19 residues. The J segment lost 7 bases and the V segment lost 4 bases, leaving 19 bases of the junction unmatched.

This rearrangement joins TRBV5-5 to TRBJ1-1; a weak D match, TRBD1 (5 bases). Trimming shortened V by 0 bases and J by 11 bases, and 8 bases separated the two germline ends. CDR1 is SGHKS, CDR2 YYEKEE, per germline (reference sequence). The CDR3 has 11 residues. The CDR3 DNA sequence: TGTGCCAGCAGCTTGGTCGAGGGGGCTTTCTTT. Protein: CASSLVEGAFF.

V and J are TRBV28 and TRBJ2-7; D is perhaps TRBD1 (5 bases). CDR1 and CDR2 (germline): MDHEN, SYDVKM. V lost 2 bases and J lost 6, with 17 bases in between. CDR3 length equals 15 residues. DNA of the CDR3: TGTGCCAGCAGTTTAGCCGTTCGAGTGGGGCTCGAGCAGTACTTC. This encodes CASSLAVRVGLEQYF.

The CDR3 sequence: CAWSVAEGNYEQYF. The CDR3 region has the DNA TGTGCCTGGAGCGTAGCGGAGGGGAACTACGAGCAGTACTTC. V is TRBV30 and J is TRBJ2-7, with TRBD2 as a possible D gene (6 bases). Germline-derived CDR1 and CDR2 are GTSNPN and SVGIG (reference sequence). The CDR3 is 14 amino acids. Trimming stripped 3 bases from V and 3 bases from J, with 15 bases between.

This clone was recorded once. The chain carries TRBV28 and TRBJ1-2; 8 nucleotides align to TRBD1. The germline gives CDR1 MDHEN, CDR2 SYDVKM. Trimming took 6 bases from V and 1 from J; bases not matched to a gene: 10. The CDR3 is made up of 16 amino acids. CDR3 in amino acids: CASSLPPRGHNYGYTF. For the CDR3, the DNA is TGTGCCAGCAGCCTCCCCCCCAGGGGGCATAACTATGGCTACACCTTC.

CDR3 in DNA: TGTGCCAGCAGCCACGGCGGATTCAATTCACCCCTCCACTTT. Protein: CASSHGGFNSPLHF. The chain has TRBV11-2 and TRBJ1-6; no definite D call. Deletions cut 5 bases from V and 7 bases from J, with 12 bases between. The CDR3 has 14 residues. Germline V gene sequence: CDR1 SGHAT, CDR2 FQNNGV.

The genes are TRBV6-2 or TRBV6-3 and TRBJ1-5; a weak D match, TRBD1 (5 bases). The CDR3 spans 15 residues. V was pared by 3 bases and J by 3 bases, with 12 bases between. Germline V gives CDR1 MNHEY, CDR2 SVGEGT. The CDR3 DNA reads as TGTGCCAGCAGTTATCCGGGACCGCTCAATCAGCCCCAGCATTTT. This codes for CASSYPGPLNQPQHF.

The rearrangement links TRBV29-1 to TRBJ1-2, with unresolved D. Germline V gives CDR1 SQVTM, CDR2 ANQGSEA. The CDR3 length is 13 residues. Trimming removed 7 bases from V and 2 bases from J, with 14 bases in between. For the CDR3, the DNA is TGCAGCGCTGAGGTTTCAGGAAACTATGGCTACACCTTC. Its protein is CSAEVSGNYGYTF.

The chain couples TRBV13 to TRBJ2-5; the D is unclear. The germline V gene encodes CDR1 PRHDT and CDR2 FYEKMQ (reference sequence). The CDR3 length is 13 residues. V was trimmed by 0 bases and J by 7 bases, leaving 9 bases between them. CDR3 coding DNA: TGTGCCAGCAGCTTAGGGGGCGAAGGGACCCAGTACTTC. Amino acid sequence: CASSLGGEGTQYF.

The chain is built from TRBV5-8 and TRBJ2-2; TRBD2 matches at 7 bases. This CDR3 spans 15 amino acids. Germline-derived CDR1 and CDR2 are SGHTS and YDEGEE. The V gene end was trimmed by 0 bases and the J gene end by 1 base; junction bases not matched to a gene: 0. The DNA of the CDR3 is TGTGCCAGCAGCTTGGCTAGCGGGAACACCGGGGAGCTGTTTTTT. Protein: CASSLASGNTGELFF. The complete variable domain, with remaining parts taken from reference TRBV5-8 and TRBJ2-2, reads EAGVTQSPTHLIKTRGQQATLRCSPISGHTSVYWYQQALGLGLQFLLWYDEGEERNRGNFPPRFSGRQFPNYSSELNVNALELEDSALYLCASSLASGNTGELFFGEGSRLTVL.